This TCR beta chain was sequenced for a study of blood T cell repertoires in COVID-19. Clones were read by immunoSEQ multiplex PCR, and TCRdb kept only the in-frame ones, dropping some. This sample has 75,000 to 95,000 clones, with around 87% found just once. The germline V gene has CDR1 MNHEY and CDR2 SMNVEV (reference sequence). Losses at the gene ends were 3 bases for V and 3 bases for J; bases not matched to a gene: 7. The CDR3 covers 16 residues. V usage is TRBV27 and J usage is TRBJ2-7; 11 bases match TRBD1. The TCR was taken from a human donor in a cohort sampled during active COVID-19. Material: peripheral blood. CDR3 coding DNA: TGTGCCAGCAGTTTCCTCGCGGGACAGGGGGGCTACGAGCAGTACTTC. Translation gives CASSFLAGQGGYEQYF.